This T cell receptor (beta chain) emerged from a study of response to subunit inactivated influenza vaccine. The study's findings and limits: After each seasonal influenza vaccination, few new T cells are recruited, the authors suggested.

This CDR3 comprises 15 residues. V was shortened by 6 bases and J by 2 bases, with 16 bases between the two germline ends. Germline CDR1 and CDR2: MNHNS and SASEGT. TCRdb re-analysed the RT-PCR reads in MiXCR, keeping a single row per CDR3 protein. The sample consists of around 530,000 distinct CDR3 sequences, around 11% of them appearing once. Concerning this clonotype itself: No antigen is known for it.

The receptor was derived from a man in his fifties or sixties who received an inactivated influenza vaccine. The sequences come from PBMCs from blood, collected on the day of vaccination. The chain links TRBV6-1 to TRBJ2-5; D may be TRBD2 (5 bases). For the CDR3, the DNA is TGTGCCAGCAGCAAACTCGGGGTGGGGCAAGAGACCCAGTACTTC. Its translation: CASSKLGVGQETQYF.